This TCR beta chain came from a study of neurological immune-mediated disorders. TCRdb used MiXCR to reprocess the 5' RACE reads, holding one entry per CDR3 protein. In the table there are fewer than 80,000 distinct CDR3 sequences, approximately 5.2% of which are singletons. There are many counts of this clonotype. Looked up from germline, CDR1 is SGHKS and CDR2 is YYEKEE (reference sequence). The CDR3 contains 15 residues. The J segment lost 5 bases and the V segment lost 0 bases, leaving 4 bases of the junction unmatched. This receptor was obtained from a woman younger than 45 with multiple sclerosis. J is TRBJ1-4 and V is TRBV5-5; 7 bases match TRBD1. The sequenced sample was PBMCs. In DNA, the CDR3 is TGTGCCAGCAGCTTGGTACGGGACAGCAATGAAAAACTGTTTTTT. Protein: CASSLVRDSNEKLFF. Based on the CDR3 plus reference TRBV5-5 and TRBJ1-4, the full variable domain is DAGVTQSPTHLIKTRGQQVTLRCSPISGHKSVSWYQQVLGQGPQFIFQYYEKEERGRGNFPDRFSARQFPNYSSELNVNALLLGDSALYLCASSLVRDSNEKLFFGSGTQLSVL.